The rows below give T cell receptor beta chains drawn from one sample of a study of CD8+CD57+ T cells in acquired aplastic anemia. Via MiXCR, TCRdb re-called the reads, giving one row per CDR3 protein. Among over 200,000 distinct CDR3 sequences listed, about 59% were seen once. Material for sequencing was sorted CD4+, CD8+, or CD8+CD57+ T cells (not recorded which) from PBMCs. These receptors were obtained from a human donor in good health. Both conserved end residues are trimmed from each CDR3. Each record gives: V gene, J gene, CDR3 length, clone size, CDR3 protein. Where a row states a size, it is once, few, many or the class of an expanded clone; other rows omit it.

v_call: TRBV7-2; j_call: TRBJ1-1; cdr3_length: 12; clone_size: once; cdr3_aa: ASSLAGTGGRAF
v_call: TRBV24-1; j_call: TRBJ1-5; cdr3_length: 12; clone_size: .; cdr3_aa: ATSEAGEGQPQH
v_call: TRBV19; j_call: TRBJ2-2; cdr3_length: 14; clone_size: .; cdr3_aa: ASSIGDRVSTGELF
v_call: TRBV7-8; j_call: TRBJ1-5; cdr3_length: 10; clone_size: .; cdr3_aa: ASSMGGQPQH
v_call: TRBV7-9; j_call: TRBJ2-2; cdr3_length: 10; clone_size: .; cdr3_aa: ASSLNSWELF
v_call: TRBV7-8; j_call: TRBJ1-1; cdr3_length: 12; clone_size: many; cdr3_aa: ASSSWTAIMEAF
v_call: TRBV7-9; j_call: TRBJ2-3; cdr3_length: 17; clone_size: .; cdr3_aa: ASSLETWDRGLFTDTQY
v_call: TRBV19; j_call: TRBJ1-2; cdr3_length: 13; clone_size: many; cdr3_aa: ASTSGGGLLYGYT
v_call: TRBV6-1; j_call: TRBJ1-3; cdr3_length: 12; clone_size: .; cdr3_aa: ASSAPYSGNTIY
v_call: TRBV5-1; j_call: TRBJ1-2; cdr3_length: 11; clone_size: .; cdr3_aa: ASSRQGTRGYT
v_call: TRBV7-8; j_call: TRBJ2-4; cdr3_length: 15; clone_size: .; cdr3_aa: ASSPLFGPGLDSIQY
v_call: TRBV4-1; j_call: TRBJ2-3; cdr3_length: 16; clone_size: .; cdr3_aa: ASSQDLLSGRHTDTQY
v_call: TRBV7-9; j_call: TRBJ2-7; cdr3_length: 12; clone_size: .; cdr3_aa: ASSSGKNPYEQY
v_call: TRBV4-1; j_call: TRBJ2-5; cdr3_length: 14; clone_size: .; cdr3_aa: ASSQDFGRVQETQY
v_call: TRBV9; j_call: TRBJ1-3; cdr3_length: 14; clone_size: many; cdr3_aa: ASSVKRGFSGNTIY
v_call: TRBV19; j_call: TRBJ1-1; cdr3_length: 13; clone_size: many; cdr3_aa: ASSISPALNTEAF
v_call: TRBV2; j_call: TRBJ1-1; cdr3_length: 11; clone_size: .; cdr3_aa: ANKGRGPDEAF
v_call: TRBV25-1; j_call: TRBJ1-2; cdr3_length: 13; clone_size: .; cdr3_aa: ASSEFGEANYGYT
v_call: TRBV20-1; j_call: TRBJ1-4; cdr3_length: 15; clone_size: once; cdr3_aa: SAPGGGGTGAREKLF
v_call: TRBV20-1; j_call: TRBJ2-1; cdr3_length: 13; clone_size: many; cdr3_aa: SARVAGGTYNEQF
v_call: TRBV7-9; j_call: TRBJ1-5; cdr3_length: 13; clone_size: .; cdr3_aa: ASSGRVQMAQPQH
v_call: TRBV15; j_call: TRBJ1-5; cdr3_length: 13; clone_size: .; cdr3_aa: ATSRDKTLNQPQH
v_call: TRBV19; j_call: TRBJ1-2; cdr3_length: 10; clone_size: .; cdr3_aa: ASSTRAAGYT
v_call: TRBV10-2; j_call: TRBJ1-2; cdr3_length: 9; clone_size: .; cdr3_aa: ATLDNYGYT
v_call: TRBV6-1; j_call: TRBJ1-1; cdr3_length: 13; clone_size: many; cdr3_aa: ASGTGGNGAGEAF
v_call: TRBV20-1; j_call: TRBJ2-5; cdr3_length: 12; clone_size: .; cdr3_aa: SALPTTGRETQY
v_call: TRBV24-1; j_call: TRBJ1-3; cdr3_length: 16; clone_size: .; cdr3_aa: ATSDLPDKLTFGNTIY
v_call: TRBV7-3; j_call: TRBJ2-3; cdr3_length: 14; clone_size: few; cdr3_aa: ASSPSSRLAEGTQY